This TCR beta chain appears in the sequencing data of a study of shared clonotypes between healthy human individuals. The donors, healthy adults who were HIV-negative, had experienced no recent acute infections or vaccinations. The assay was immunoSEQ multiplex PCR, and TCRdb's table has in-frame clones only and misses some. The sample gives about 2.4 million clones, 93% of which show up once; about 0.34% is in the top ten. V lost 7 bases and J 4 bases, leaving 8 bases between the germline ends. The CDR3 is 11 residues long. Germline lookup yields CDR1 SGHTS and CDR2 YDEGEE. Material for sequencing was naive CD4+ T cells from PBMCs. Sample subset: CD45RA+ positively selected. This clonotype was sampled from a man between 18 and 35 years old in good health. Some clones in this sample may be carry-over from other donors' samples. The chain carries TRBV5-8 and TRBJ2-5; no clear D gene. This CDR3 is CASPLGETQYF. The CDR3 DNA sequence: TGTGCCAGCCCCCTTGGAGAGACCCAGTACTTC.